What follows is one TCR beta chain and its context. The CDR3 is made up of 16 amino acids. Germline V CDR1 and CDR2: KGHSH, LQKENI. Trimming at V came to 3 bases and at J to 4 bases, leaving 7 bases not matched to a gene. Original methodology: From reference gene primer amplification, estimates of nucleated cell counts were derived. Clones were read by immunoSEQ multiplex PCR, and TCRdb kept only the in-frame ones, dropping some. D and trimming come from the DNA, and the V and J calls and clone size come from that table. Of 250,000 or so clones in the sample, more than 75% were seen once. The data belong to a study of blood T cell repertoires in COVID-19. Study context: Sample material is recorded as cDNA or gDNA derived from T cells, B-cell-depleted T cells, or PBMCs.

A case of COVID-19 had been met by exposed participants within 2 weeks before study entry. The receptor's source is a woman in her forties or fifties who had been exposed to COVID-19. J is TRBJ2-3 and V is TRBV18, with 10 bases aligning to TRBD1. Sequenced sample: PBMCs or T cells enriched from blood (not recorded which). CDR3 protein: CASSPSGQGNSDTQYF. The CDR3 DNA reads TGTGCCAGCTCACCGTCGGGACAGGGGAATTCAGATACGCAGTATTTT.